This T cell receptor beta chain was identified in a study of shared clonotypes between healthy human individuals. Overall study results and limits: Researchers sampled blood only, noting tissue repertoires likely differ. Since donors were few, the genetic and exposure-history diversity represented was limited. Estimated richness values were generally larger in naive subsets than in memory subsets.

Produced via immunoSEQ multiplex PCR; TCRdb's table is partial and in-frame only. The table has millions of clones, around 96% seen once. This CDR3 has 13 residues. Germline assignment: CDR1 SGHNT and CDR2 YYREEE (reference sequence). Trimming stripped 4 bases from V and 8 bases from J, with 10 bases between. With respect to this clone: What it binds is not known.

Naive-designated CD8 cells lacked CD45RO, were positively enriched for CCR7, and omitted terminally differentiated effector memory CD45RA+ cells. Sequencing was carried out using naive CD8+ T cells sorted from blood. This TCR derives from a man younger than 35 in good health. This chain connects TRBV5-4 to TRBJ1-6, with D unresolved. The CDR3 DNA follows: TGTGCCAGCAGCCGCCGGCAGGATTCACCCCTCCACTTT. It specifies CASSRRQDSPLHF. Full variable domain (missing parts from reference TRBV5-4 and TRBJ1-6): ETGVTQSPTHLIKTRGQQVTLRCSSQSGHNTVSWYQQALGQGPQFIFQYYREEENGRGNFPPRFSGLQFPNYSSELNVNALELDDSALYLCASSRRQDSPLHFGNGTRLTVT.